This T cell receptor beta chain was profiled in a study of CD8 T cells in Susac syndrome. Study at large: Among sequenced Susac syndrome patients, 5 or 6 had active disease and about 8 were in remission.

The CD8+ and CD4+ T cells were negatively isolated, with the TEMRA cells enriched by FACS. Random hexamers were used to reverse transcribe an amount of about 0.45 to 1 ug RNA. TCRdb reprocessed the immunoSEQ multiplex PCR reads with MiXCR, giving one entry per CDR3 protein. The table includes some 250,000 distinct CDR3 sequences, 95% to 97% detected once. This sequence originates from a human donor with Susac syndrome. The sequencing sample was made of CD4+ T cells from PBMCs.

The CDR3 spells CASSLFSVSGANVLTF. CDR3 sequence (DNA): TGTGCCAGCAGTTTATTCTCAGTTTCTGGGGCCAACGTCCTGACTTTC. This sequence joins TRBV27 and TRBJ2-6; D gene unclear. This CDR3 contains 16 residues. Germline V CDR1 and CDR2: MNHEY, SMNVEV (reference sequence). Trimming removed 1 base from V and 1 base from J, with 8 bases in between.